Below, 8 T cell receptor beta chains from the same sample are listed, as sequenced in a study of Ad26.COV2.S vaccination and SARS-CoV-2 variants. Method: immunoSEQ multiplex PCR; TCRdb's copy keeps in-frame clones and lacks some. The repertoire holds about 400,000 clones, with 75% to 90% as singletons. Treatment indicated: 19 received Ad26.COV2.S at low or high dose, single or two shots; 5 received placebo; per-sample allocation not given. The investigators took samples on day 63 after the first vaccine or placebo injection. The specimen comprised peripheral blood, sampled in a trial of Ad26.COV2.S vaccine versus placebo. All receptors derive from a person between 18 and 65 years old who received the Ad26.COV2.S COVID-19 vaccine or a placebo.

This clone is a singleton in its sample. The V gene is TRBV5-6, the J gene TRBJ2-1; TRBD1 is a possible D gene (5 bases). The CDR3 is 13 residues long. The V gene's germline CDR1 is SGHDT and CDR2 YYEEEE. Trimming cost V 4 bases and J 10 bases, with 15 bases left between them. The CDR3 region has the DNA TGTGCCAGCAGCATAACCCAGGGTTTGGAGCAGTTCTTC. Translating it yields CASSITQGLEQFF.

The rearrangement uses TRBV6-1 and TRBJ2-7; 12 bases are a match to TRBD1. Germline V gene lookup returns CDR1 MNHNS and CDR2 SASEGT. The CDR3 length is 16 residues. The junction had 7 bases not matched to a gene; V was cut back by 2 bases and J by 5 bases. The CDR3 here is CASSETPGQGADEQYF. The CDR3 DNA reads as TGTGCCAGCAGTGAAACACCGGGACAGGGGGCCGACGAGCAGTACTTC.

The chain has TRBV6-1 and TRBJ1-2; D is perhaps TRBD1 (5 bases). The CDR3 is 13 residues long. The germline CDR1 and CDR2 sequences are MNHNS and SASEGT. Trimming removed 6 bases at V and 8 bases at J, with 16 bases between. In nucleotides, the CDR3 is TGTGCCAGCAGCTCGTTCCAGGGTGGCGGCTACACCTTC. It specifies CASSSFQGGGYTF.

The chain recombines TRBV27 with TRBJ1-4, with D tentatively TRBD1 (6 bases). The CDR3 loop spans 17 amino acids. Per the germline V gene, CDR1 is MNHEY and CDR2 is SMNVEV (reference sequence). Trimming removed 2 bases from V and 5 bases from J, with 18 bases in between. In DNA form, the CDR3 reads TGTGCCAGCAGTTTAACCCCGCCCCGGACAGACAATGAAAAACTGTTTTTT. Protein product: CASSLTPPRTDNEKLFF.

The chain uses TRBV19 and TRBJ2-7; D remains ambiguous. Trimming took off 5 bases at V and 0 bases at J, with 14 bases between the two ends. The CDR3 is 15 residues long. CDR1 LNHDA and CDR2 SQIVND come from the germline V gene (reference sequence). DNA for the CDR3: TGTGCCAGTAGTCGTACTACGTCAAGCTCCTACGAGCAGTACTTC. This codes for CASSRTTSSSYEQYF.

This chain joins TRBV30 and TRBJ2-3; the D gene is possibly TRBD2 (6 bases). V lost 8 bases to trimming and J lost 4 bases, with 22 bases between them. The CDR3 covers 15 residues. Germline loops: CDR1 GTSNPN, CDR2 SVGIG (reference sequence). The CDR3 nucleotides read TGTGCCGGTGGGCCAAGCCACAGGAGGGCAGATACGCAGTATTTT. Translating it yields CAGGPSHRRADTQYF.

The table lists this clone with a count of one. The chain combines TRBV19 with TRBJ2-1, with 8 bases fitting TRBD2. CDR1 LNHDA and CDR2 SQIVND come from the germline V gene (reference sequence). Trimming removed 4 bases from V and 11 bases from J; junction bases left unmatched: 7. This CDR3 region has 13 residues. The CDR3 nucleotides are TGTGCCAGTAGTAACGGGAGGGTTTATCAGCAGTTCTTC. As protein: CASSNGRVYQQFF.

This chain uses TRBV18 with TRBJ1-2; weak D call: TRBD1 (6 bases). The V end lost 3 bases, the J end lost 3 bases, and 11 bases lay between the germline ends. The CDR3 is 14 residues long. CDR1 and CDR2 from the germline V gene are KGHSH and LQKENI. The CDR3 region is CASSPGAGDYGYTF. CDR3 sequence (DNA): TGTGCCAGCTCACCGGGGGCTGGAGACTATGGCTACACCTTC.